Each of the 3 T cell receptor beta chains below was sequenced from the same sample in a study of response to subunit inactivated influenza vaccine. TCRdb reanalysed the RT-PCR reads using MiXCR and keeps one entry per CDR3 protein. The profile shows around 710,000 distinct CDR3 sequences, about 15% of them singletons. The source material was PBMCs from blood, sampled about 14 days before vaccination. Receptor source: a middle-aged man who received an inactivated influenza vaccine.

This clonotype was recorded at least ten times. This chain joins TRBV28 and TRBJ1-6; 10 bases are shared with TRBD1. The junction had 5 bases not matched to a gene; V was cut back by 6 bases and J by 6 bases. Germline CDR1 MDHEN, CDR2 SYDVKM. The CDR3 runs to 15 residues. CDR3 in amino acids: CASRYGDRGNSPLHF. CDR3 nucleotide sequence: TGTGCCAGCAGATACGGGGACAGGGGTAATTCACCCCTCCACTTT.

The chain is built from TRBV20-1 and TRBJ2-2; TRBD2 agrees at 8 bases. Per germline, CDR1 DFQATT and CDR2 SNEGSKA (reference sequence). The CDR3 loop spans 17 amino acids. V shed 0 bases, J shed 1 base, and the junction held 7 bases outside the gene matches. The CDR3 sequence: CSARDSMTSENTGELFF. CDR3 nucleotides: TGCAGTGCTAGAGACTCTATGACTAGCGAGAACACCGGGGAGCTGTTTTTT.

The chain carries TRBV5-1 and TRBJ2-7; D may correspond to TRBD1 or TRBD2 (6 bases each). Trimming stripped 0 bases from V and 3 bases from J, with 10 bases between. This CDR3 is built from 14 residues. Germline V gene data show CDR1 as SGHRS and CDR2 as YFSETQ. CDR3 sequence reads: CASSLGGAGYEQYF. The CDR3 nucleotides read TGCGCCAGCAGCTTGGGGGGGGCAGGCTACGAGCAGTACTTC.